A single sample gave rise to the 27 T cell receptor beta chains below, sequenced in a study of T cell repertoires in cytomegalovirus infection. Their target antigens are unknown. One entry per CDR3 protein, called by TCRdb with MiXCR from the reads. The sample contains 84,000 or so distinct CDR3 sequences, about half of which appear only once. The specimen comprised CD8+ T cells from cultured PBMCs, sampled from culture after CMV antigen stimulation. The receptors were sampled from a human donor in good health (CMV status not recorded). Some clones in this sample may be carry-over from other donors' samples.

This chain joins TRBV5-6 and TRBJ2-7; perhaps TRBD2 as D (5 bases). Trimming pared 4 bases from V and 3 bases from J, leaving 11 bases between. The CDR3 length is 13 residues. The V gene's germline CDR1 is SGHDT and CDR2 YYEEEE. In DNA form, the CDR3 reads TGTGCCAGCAGCGATGGACTCAGCTACGAGCAGTACTTC. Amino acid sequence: CASSDGLSYEQYF.

The chain's CDR3 is CASSPSGTPNTGELFF. CDR3 in DNA: TGTGCCAGCAGCCCCTCCGGGACACCGAACACCGGGGAGCTGTTTTTT. The chain links TRBV7-9 to TRBJ2-2, with a weak D call TRBD1 (6 bases). Germline V CDR1 and CDR2: SEHNR, FQNEAQ (reference sequence). The CDR3 length is 16 residues. V was clipped by 5 bases and J by 0 bases, with 13 bases between them. The full variable domain, rest sourced from reference TRBV7-9 and TRBJ2-2, is DTGVSQNPRHKITKRGQNVTFRCDPISEHNRLYWYRQTLGQGPEFLTYFQNEAQLEKSRLLSDRFSAERPKGSFSTLEIQRTEQGDSAMYLCASSPSGTPNTGELFFGEGSRLTVL.

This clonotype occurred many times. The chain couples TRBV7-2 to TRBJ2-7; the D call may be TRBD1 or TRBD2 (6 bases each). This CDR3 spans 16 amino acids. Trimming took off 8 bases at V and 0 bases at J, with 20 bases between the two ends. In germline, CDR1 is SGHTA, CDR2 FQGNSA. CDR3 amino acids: CASDSEGGESSYEQYF. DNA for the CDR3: TGTGCCAGCGACTCGGAGGGGGGAGAAAGCTCCTACGAGCAGTACTTC.

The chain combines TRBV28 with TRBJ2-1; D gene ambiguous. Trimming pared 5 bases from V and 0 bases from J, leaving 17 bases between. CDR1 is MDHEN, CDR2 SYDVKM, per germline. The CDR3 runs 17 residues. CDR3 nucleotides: TGTGCCAGCAGTATCCTTTACGCCCAGAGCTCCTACAATGAGCAGTTCTTC. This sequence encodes CASSILYAQSSYNEQFF.

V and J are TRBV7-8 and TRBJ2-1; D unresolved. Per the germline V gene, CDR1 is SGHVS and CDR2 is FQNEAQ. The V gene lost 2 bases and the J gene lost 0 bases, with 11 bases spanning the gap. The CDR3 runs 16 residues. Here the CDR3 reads CASSLSVRSSYNEQFF. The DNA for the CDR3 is TGTGCCAGCAGCTTATCGGTCAGGAGCTCCTACAATGAGCAGTTCTTC.

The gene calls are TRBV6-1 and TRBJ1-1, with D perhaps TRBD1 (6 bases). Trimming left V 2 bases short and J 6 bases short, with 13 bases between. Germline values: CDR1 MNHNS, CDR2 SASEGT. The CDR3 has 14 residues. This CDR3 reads CASSELGGTAEAFF. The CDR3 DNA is TGTGCCAGCAGTGAATTAGGGGGGACCGCTGAAGCTTTCTTT.

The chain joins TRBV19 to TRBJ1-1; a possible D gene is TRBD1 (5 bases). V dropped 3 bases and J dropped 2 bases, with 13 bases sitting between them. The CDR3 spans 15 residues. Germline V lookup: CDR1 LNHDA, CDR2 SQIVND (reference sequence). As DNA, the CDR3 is TGTGCCAGTAGTATCAAGTACGGACAAAACACTGAAGCTTTCTTT. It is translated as CASSIKYGQNTEAFF.

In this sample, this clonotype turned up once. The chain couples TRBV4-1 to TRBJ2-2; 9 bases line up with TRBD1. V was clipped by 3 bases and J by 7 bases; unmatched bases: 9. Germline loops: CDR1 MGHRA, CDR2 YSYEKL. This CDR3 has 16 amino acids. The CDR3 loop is CASSQTGTGIIGELFF. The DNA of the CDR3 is TGCGCCAGCAGCCAGACCGGGACAGGGATCATCGGGGAGCTGTTTTTT.

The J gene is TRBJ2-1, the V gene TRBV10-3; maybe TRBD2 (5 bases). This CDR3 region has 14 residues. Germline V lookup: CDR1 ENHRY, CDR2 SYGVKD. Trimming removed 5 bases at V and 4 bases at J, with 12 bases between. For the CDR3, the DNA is TGTGCCATCAGTCCCAGCGGAGTTTACAATGAGCAGTTCTTC. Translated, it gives CAISPSGVYNEQFF.

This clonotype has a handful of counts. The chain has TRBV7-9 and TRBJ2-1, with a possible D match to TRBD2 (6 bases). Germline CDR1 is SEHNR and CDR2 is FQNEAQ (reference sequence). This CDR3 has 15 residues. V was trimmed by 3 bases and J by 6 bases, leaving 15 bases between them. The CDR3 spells CASSLPGRGGNEQFF. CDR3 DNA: TGTGCCAGCAGCTTGCCAGGGCGGGGTGGCAATGAGCAGTTCTTC.

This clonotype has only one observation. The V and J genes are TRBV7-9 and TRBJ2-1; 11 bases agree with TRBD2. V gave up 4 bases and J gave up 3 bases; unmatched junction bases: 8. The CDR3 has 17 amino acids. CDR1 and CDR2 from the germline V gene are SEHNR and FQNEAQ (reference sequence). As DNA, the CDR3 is TGTGCCAGCAGCTCAAAGGTAGGGACTAGCGGCTACAATGAGCAGTTCTTC. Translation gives CASSSKVGTSGYNEQFF.

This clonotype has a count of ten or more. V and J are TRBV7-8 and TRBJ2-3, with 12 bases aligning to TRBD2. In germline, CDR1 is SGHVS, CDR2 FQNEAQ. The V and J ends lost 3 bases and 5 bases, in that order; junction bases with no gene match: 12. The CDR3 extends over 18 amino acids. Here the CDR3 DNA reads TGTGCCAGCAGCTTCACGACTAGCGGGAGCCCAAAAGAAGATACGCAGTATTTT. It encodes CASSFTTSGSPKEDTQYF.

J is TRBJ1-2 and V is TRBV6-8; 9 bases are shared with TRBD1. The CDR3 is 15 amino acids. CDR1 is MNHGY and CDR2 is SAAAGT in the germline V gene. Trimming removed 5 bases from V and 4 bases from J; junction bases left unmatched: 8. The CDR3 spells CASSDPPGQGYGYTF. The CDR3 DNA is TGTGCCAGCAGTGACCCCCCGGGACAGGGCTATGGCTACACCTTC.

CDR3 residues: CASSLGGLQGSNTGELFF. CDR3 coding DNA: TGTGCCAGCAGCTTGGGGGGGCTACAGGGATCGAACACCGGGGAGCTGTTTTTT. V gene TRBV7-6 combines with J gene TRBJ2-2, with D tentatively TRBD2 (7 bases). The V end lost 3 bases, the J end lost 0 bases, and 17 bases lay between the germline ends. Germline V CDR1 and CDR2: SGHVS, FNYEAQ. The CDR3 totals 18 residues.

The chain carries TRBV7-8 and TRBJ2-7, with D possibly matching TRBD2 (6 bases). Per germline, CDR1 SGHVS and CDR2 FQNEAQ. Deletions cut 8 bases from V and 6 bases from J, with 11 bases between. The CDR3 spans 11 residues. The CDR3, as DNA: TGTGCCAGCGCTCGGGGAGGCGAGCAGTACTTC. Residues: CASARGGEQYF. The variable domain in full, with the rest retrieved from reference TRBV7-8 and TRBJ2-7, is GAGVSQSPRYKVAKRGQDVALRCDPISGHVSLFWYQQALGQGPEFLTYFQNEAQLDKSGLPSDRFFAERPEGSVSTLKIQRTQQEDSAVYLCASARGGEQYFGPGTRLTVT.

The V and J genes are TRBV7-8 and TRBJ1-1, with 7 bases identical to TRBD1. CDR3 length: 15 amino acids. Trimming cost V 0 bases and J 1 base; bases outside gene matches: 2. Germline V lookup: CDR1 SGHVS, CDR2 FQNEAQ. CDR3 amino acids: CASSLARTGNTEAFF. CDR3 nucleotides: TGTGCCAGCAGCTTAGCGCGGACAGGGAACACTGAAGCTTTCTTT.

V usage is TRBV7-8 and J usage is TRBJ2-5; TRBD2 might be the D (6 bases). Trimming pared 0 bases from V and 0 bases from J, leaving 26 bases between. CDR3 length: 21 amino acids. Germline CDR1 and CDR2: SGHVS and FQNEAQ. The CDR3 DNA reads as TGTGCCAGCAGCTTAGCGAGTTGGGCGGGCCAATTGGAGGGAGACCAAGAGACCCAGTACTTC. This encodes CASSLASWAGQLEGDQETQYF.

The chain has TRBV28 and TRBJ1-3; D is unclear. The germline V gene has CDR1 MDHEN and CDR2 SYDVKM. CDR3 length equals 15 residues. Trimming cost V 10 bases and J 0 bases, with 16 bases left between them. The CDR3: CATPRSFASGNTIYF. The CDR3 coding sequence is TGTGCCACGCCCAGGAGTTTCGCCTCTGGAAACACCATATATTTT.

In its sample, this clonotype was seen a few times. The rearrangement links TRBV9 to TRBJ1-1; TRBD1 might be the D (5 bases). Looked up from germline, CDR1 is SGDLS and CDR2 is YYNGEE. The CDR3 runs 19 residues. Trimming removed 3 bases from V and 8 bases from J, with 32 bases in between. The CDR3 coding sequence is TGTGCCAGCAGCGGCCGGTACCCCGGGACCGCTGCCCCGGGGGGAGAAGCTTTCTTT. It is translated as CASSGRYPGTAAPGGEAFF.

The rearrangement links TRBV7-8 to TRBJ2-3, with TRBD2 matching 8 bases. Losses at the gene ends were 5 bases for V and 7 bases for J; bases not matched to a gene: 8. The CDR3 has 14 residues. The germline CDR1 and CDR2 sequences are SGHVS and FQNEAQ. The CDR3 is CASSHGTSRHTQYF. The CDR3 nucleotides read TGTGCCAGCAGCCACGGGACTAGTAGGCATACGCAGTATTTT.

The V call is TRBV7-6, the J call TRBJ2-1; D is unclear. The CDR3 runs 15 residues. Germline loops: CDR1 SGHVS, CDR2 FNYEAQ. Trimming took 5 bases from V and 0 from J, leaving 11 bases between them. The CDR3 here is CASSALASSYNEQFF. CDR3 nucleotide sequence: TGTGCCAGCAGCGCCCTGGCGAGCTCCTACAATGAGCAGTTCTTC. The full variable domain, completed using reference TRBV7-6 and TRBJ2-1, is GAGVSQSPRYKVTKRGQDVALRCDPISGHVSLYWYRQALGQGPEFLTYFNYEAQQDKSGLPNDRFSAERPEGSISTLTIQRTEQRDSAMYRCASSALASSYNEQFFGPGTRLTVL.

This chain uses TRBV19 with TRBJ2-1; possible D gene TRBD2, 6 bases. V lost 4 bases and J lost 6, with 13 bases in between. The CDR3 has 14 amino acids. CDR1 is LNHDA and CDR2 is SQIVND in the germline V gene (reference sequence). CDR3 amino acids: CASSSGESLNEQFF. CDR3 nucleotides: TGTGCCAGTAGTAGCGGGGAGAGCCTCAATGAGCAGTTCTTC.

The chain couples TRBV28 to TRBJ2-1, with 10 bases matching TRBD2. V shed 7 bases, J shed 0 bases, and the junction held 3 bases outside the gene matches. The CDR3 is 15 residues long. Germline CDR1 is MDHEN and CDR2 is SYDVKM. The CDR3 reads CASIAGGRSYNEQFF. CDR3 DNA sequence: TGTGCCAGCATAGCGGGAGGTCGCTCCTACAATGAGCAGTTCTTC. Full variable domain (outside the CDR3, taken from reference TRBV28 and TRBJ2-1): DVKVTQSSRYLVKRTGEKVFLECVQDMDHENMFWYRQDPGLGLRLIYFSYDVKMKEKGDIPEGYSVSREKKERFSLILESASTNQTSMYLCASIAGGRSYNEQFFGPGTRLTVL.

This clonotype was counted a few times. DNA of the CDR3: TGTGCCAGCAGCCCCTACAGGGATAGCAATCAGCCCCAGCATTTT. Its protein is CASSPYRDSNQPQHF. The V gene is TRBV5-5, the J gene TRBJ1-5, with a possible D match to TRBD1 (6 bases). The germline V and J ends were trimmed by 4 bases and 0 bases, with 11 bases remaining between them. The CDR3 has 15 amino acids. Germline V gene sequence: CDR1 SGHKS, CDR2 YYEKEE (reference sequence). The whole variable domain, remainder taken from reference TRBV5-5 and TRBJ1-5, is DAGVTQSPTHLIKTRGQQVTLRCSPISGHKSVSWYQQVLGQGPQFIFQYYEKEERGRGNFPDRFSARQFPNYSSELNVNALLLGDSALYLCASSPYRDSNQPQHFGDGTRLSIL.

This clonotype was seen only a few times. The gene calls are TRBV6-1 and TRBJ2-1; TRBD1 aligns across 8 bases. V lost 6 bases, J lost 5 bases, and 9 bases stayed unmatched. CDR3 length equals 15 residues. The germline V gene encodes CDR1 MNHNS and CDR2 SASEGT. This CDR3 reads CASRDRESEDNEQFF. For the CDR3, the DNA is TGTGCCAGCAGGGACAGGGAAAGCGAGGACAATGAGCAGTTCTTC.

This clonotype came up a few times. The chain's CDR3 is CAISESQMREYEQYF. The CDR3 DNA is TGTGCCATCAGTGAGTCGCAAATGCGGGAATACGAGCAGTACTTC. V and J are TRBV10-3 and TRBJ2-7, with TRBD2 as a possible D gene (6 bases). This CDR3 is 15 amino acids long. Deletions cut 0 bases from V and 4 bases from J, with 13 bases between. The germline V gene has CDR1 ENHRY and CDR2 SYGVKD.

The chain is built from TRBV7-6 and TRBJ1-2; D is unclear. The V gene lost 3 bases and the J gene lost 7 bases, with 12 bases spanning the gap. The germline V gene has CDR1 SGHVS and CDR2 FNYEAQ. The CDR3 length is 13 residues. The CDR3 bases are TGTGCCAGCAGCTTTATGGGGAAGGTTGGCTACACCTTC. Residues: CASSFMGKVGYTF.